The 32 T cell receptor beta chains in this list originate from one sample, sequenced in a study of monozygotic twins with inflammatory bowel disease. With the 5' RACE reads reprocessed, TCRdb shows one record per CDR3 protein and no DNA. The listing contains 200,000 to 250,000 distinct CDR3 sequences. The material sequenced was blood. The receptor source for this set is a human donor with ulcerative colitis or Crohn's disease, or a healthy co-twin of an affected twin (not recorded which).

This rearrangement joins TRBV7-2 to TRBJ2-3; the D call of TRBD1 rests on TCRdb alone, since no DNA is present to check it. The CDR3 totals 15 residues. Germline V CDR1 and CDR2: SGHTA, FQGNSA. The CDR3 reads CASSLASPSPDTQYF. Full variable domain (remainder filled in from reference TRBV7-2 and TRBJ2-3): GAGVSQSPSNKVTEKGKDVELRCDPISGHTALYWYRQSLGQGLEFLIYFQGNSAPDKSGLPSDRFSAERTGGSVSTLTIQRTQQEDSAVYLCASSLASPSPDTQYFGPGTRLTVL.

The chain couples TRBV29-1 to TRBJ1-5; TCRdb lists TRBD1, though no DNA is available to test this call. CDR1 and CDR2 from the germline V gene are SQVTM and ANQGSEA. The CDR3 spans 16 residues. This CDR3 reads CSPSSGTGVVRQPQHF. Supplemented by reference TRBV29-1 and TRBJ1-5, the full variable domain reads SAVISQKPSRDICQRGTSLTIQCQVDSQVTMMFWYRQQPGQSLTLIATANQGSEATYESGFVIDKFPISRPNLTFSTLTVSNMSPEDSSIYLCSPSSGTGVVRQPQHFGDGTRLSIL.

V and J are TRBV7-2 and TRBJ1-5; TCRdb outputs TRBD1, but without DNA this stays unchecked. Germline V lookup: CDR1 SGHTA, CDR2 FQGNSA. The length of the CDR3 is 15 residues. CDR3 in amino acids: CASSLVGDRGQPQHF.

The CDR3 sequence: CASTIQGGTEAFF. The chain combines TRBV2 with TRBJ1-1; the D call of TRBD1 rests on TCRdb alone, since no DNA is present to check it. This CDR3 region has 13 residues. Germline V lookup: CDR1 SNHLY, CDR2 FYNNEI.

The J gene is TRBJ1-4, the V gene TRBV2; TCRdb's assignment of TRBD1 cannot be checked, as there is no DNA. This CDR3 contains 15 residues. Germline assignment: CDR1 SNHLY and CDR2 FYNNEI. Here the CDR3 reads CASSEWGISNEKLFF.

The J gene is TRBJ1-2, the V gene TRBV11-2. The CDR3 is 14 residues long. The germline CDR1 and CDR2 sequences are SGHAT and FQNNGV. CDR3 residues: CASSFGPTNYGYTF.

The chain combines TRBV11-1 with TRBJ2-1; TCRdb returns TRBD2, unconfirmable since there is no DNA. In germline, CDR1 is SGHAT, CDR2 FQDESV (reference sequence). The CDR3 has 19 amino acids. The CDR3 loop is CASSLTTSGGLSLLNEQFF.

The chain couples TRBV29-1 to TRBJ1-4. The CDR3 runs 15 residues. Germline-derived CDR1 and CDR2 are SQVTM and ANQGSEA. CDR3: CSVAKQAGGSEKLFF. Supplemented by reference TRBV29-1 and TRBJ1-4, the full variable domain reads SAVISQKPSRDICQRGTSLTIQCQVDSQVTMMFWYRQQPGQSLTLIATANQGSEATYESGFVIDKFPISRPNLTFSTLTVSNMSPEDSSIYLCSVAKQAGGSEKLFFGSGTQLSVL.

This chain connects TRBV4-3 to TRBJ2-1. This CDR3 spans 13 amino acids. Germline V gene data show CDR1 as LGHNA and CDR2 as YSLEER. This CDR3 is CASSQGLTWEQFF.

The CDR3 region is CASSLGGGGQPQHF. This rearrangement joins TRBV7-9 to TRBJ1-5; there is no DNA to check the TCRdb D call of TRBD1. Germline V CDR1 and CDR2: SEHNR, FQNEAQ (reference sequence). This CDR3 spans 14 amino acids.

J is TRBJ2-3 and V is TRBV7-2; the TCRdb D gene call, TRBD1, has no DNA to confirm it. CDR3 length: 14 amino acids. Germline loops: CDR1 SGHTA, CDR2 FQGNSA. CDR3 in amino acids: CASSSTPATDTQYF.

V and J are TRBV5-1 and TRBJ2-7; TCRdb indicates TRBD1, and absent DNA this call remains unverified. Germline V lookup: CDR1 SGHRS, CDR2 YFSETQ. The length of the CDR3 is 15 residues. The CDR3 sequence is CASSFGQLSAYEQYF.

The chain links TRBV11-2 to TRBJ2-4. Germline V gene data show CDR1 as SGHAT and CDR2 as FQNNGV. The CDR3 is 16 residues long. The CDR3 here is CASSPRVVHAKNIQYF. Full variable domain (missing parts from reference TRBV11-2 and TRBJ2-4): EAGVAQSPRYKIIEKRQSVAFWCNPISGHATLYWYQQILGQGPKLLIQFQNNGVVDDSQLPKDRFSAERLKGVDSTLKIQPAKLEDSAVYLCASSPRVVHAKNIQYFGAGTRLSVL.

The CDR3 is CSASRSTDTQYF. V is TRBV20-1 and J is TRBJ2-3. CDR3 size: 12 residues. The germline CDR1 and CDR2 sequences are DFQATT and SNEGSKA (reference sequence).

The chain links TRBV29-1 to TRBJ2-7; with no DNA, the TCRdb D assignment of TRBD1 cannot be verified. The length of the CDR3 is 14 residues. Germline CDR1 and CDR2: SQVTM and ANQGSEA. The CDR3 loop is CSVAPGQGNYEQYF.

This sequence joins TRBV7-2 and TRBJ1-2; TCRdb's D gene call, TRBD1, goes unchecked for lack of DNA. The CDR3 runs 15 residues. CDR1 and CDR2 (germline): SGHTA, FQGNSA. The CDR3 here is CASSLFPDSPYGYTF. The full variable domain, completed using reference TRBV7-2 and TRBJ1-2, is GAGVSQSPSNKVTEKGKDVELRCDPISGHTALYWYRQSLGQGLEFLIYFQGNSAPDKSGLPSDRFSAERTGGSVSTLTIQRTQQEDSAVYLCASSLFPDSPYGYTFGSGTRLTVV.

This sequence joins TRBV3-1 and TRBJ2-7; the TCRdb D gene call, TRBD2, has no DNA to confirm it. This CDR3 contains 18 residues. Germline values: CDR1 LGHDT, CDR2 YNNKEL (reference sequence). The CDR3 spells CASSQDPGTQGVLDEQYF.

The chain combines TRBV30 with TRBJ1-2. CDR3 size: 14 residues. CDR1 and CDR2 from the germline V gene are GTSNPN and SVGIG (reference sequence). The CDR3 loop is CAWSVQGLDYGYTF.

This chain connects TRBV5-1 to TRBJ2-3; TCRdb designates TRBD2, a call that cannot be tested without DNA. The CDR3 has 15 residues. The germline CDR1 and CDR2 sequences are SGHRS and YFSETQ. This CDR3 reads CASSGLAPVGDTQYF.

The CDR3: CASSLGPNSPLHF. The chain is built from TRBV5-5 and TRBJ1-6. Germline assignment: CDR1 SGHKS and CDR2 YYEKEE (reference sequence). The CDR3 loop spans 13 amino acids.

This chain connects TRBV5-5 to TRBJ1-1; TCRdb's D call of TRBD1 is untestable without DNA. From germline, CDR1 is SGHKS and CDR2 YYEKEE (reference sequence). The CDR3 totals 16 residues. CDR3 amino acids: CASSLDSGTRNTEAFF.

J is TRBJ2-1 and V is TRBV4-3; the TRBD1 assignment by TCRdb is unverifiable without DNA. Germline lookup yields CDR1 LGHNA and CDR2 YSLEER. The CDR3 spans 17 residues. The CDR3 reads CASSRRDSGRTYNEQFF.

The chain recombines TRBV4-3 with TRBJ2-7; TCRdb designates TRBD2, a call that cannot be tested without DNA. Germline CDR1 LGHNA, CDR2 YSLEER. CDR3 length equals 17 residues. CDR3 residues: CASSPGLTSGRVHEQYF.

The V gene is TRBV5-1, the J gene TRBJ2-3; there is no DNA to check the TCRdb D call of TRBD1. Germline CDR1 is SGHRS and CDR2 is YFSETQ. The CDR3 covers 13 residues. CDR3 protein: CASSITAPDTQYF.

The J gene is TRBJ1-2, the V gene TRBV6-5. This CDR3 is built from 16 residues. The V gene's germline CDR1 is MNHEY and CDR2 SVGAGI. The CDR3: CASSYNPRTFYYGYTF.

The chain links TRBV12-3 or TRBV12-4 to TRBJ1-2; as DNA is missing, the TRBD1 call by TCRdb cannot be tested. This CDR3 comprises 13 residues. CDR3 region: CASSWDSYYGYTF.

The chain is built from TRBV13 and TRBJ2-7; the TCRdb D gene call, TRBD1, has no DNA to confirm it. This CDR3 is built from 12 residues. Germline lookup yields CDR1 PRHDT and CDR2 FYEKMQ (reference sequence). CDR3 residues: CASSGDRVEQYF.

V is TRBV3-1 and J is TRBJ1-6; TCRdb proposes TRBD1, but this gene call is untestable without DNA. The CDR3 extends over 12 amino acids. CDR1 LGHDT and CDR2 YNNKEL come from the germline V gene (reference sequence). CDR3: CASTWGTSPLHF.

The chain combines TRBV19 with TRBJ1-1. CDR3 size: 13 residues. Germline V gives CDR1 LNHDA, CDR2 SQIVND (reference sequence). The CDR3 sequence: CASSIEANTEAFF. Complete variable domain (other parts from reference TRBV19 and TRBJ1-1): DGGITQSPKYLFRKEGQNVTLSCEQNLNHDAMYWYRQDPGQGLRLIYYSQIVNDFQKGDIAEGYSVSREKKESFPLTVTSAQKNPTAFYLCASSIEANTEAFFGQGTRLTVV.

The chain has TRBV7-9 and TRBJ2-3; the D call of TRBD1 rests on TCRdb alone, since no DNA is present to check it. Germline CDR1 reads SEHNR; CDR2 reads FQNEAQ (reference sequence). The CDR3 totals 15 residues. The CDR3 protein is CASSLSGYGTDTQYF.

The genes are TRBV5-1 and TRBJ1-1. The CDR3 contains 15 residues. The germline V gene encodes CDR1 SGHRS and CDR2 YFSETQ. CDR3 sequence reads: CASSSNLLMNTEAFF.

V and J are TRBV10-2 and TRBJ1-2; the D call of TRBD1 rests on TCRdb alone, since no DNA is present to check it. The germline CDR1 and CDR2 sequences are WSHSY and SAAADI. The CDR3 extends over 13 amino acids. This chain's CDR3 is CASRVTGGGGYTF.